The 20 T cell receptor beta chains reported below all come from one sample, sequenced in a study of control samples from healthy donors and cancer patients. Produced via immunoSEQ multiplex PCR; TCRdb's table is partial and in-frame only. The table includes roughly 150,000 clones, 89% detected once. Sequenced sample: blood. These receptors all come from a young man in good health.

The table lists this clone with a few counts. V is TRBV7-2 and J is TRBJ2-1, with 15 bases that match TRBD2. The CDR3 consists of 18 residues. Germline CDR1 SGHTA, CDR2 FQGNSA. V was pared by 2 bases and J by 10 bases, with 12 bases of the junction left unmatched. Here the CDR3 reads CASSLISGLAGGRSEQFF. The CDR3 region has the DNA TGTGCCAGCAGCTTAATTTCGGGACTAGCGGGGGGCCGGTCCGAGCAGTTCTTC.

The sample holds one count of this clone. The chain is built from TRBV4-1 and TRBJ1-1; possible D gene TRBD1, 6 bases. Germline values: CDR1 MGHRA, CDR2 YSYEKL. CDR3 length: 13 amino acids. The germline V and J ends were trimmed by 3 bases and 8 bases, with 13 bases remaining between them. The CDR3 spells CASSHSTGTEAFF. CDR3 in DNA: TGCGCCAGCAGCCATTCTACCGGGACAGAAGCTTTCTTT.

The rearrangement uses TRBV29-1 and TRBJ1-5; TRBD1 matches at 10 bases. The CDR3 consists of 13 residues. V was pared by 6 bases and J by 6 bases, with 5 bases of the junction left unmatched. CDR1 is SQVTM and CDR2 is ANQGSEA in the germline V gene. DNA of the CDR3: TGCAGCGTGGCGACAGGGGGCTTTCAGCCCCAGCATTTT. It codes for CSVATGGFQPQHF.

This chain joins TRBV7-3 and TRBJ2-1; maybe TRBD1 (5 bases). Trimming took 5 bases from V and 4 from J, leaving 15 bases between them. The CDR3 is made up of 15 amino acids. From germline, CDR1 is SGHTA and CDR2 FQGTGA. The CDR3 reads CASSPRAGKYNEQFF. In nucleotides, the CDR3 is TGTGCCAGCAGCCCCCGGGCAGGGAAGTACAATGAGCAGTTCTTC.

The chain carries TRBV30 and TRBJ1-2, with D possibly matching TRBD1 (5 bases). The CDR3 runs to 15 residues. The V gene's germline CDR1 is GTSNPN and CDR2 SVGIG (reference sequence). V was clipped by 4 bases and J by 4 bases, with 19 bases between them. Here the CDR3 DNA reads TGTGCCTGGATCCAATCGTGGGGGGTTATCTATGGCTACACCTTC. Translating gives CAWIQSWGVIYGYTF.

In its sample, this clone was seen once. This chain joins TRBV5-5 and TRBJ2-5; no reliable D call. Trimming removed 0 bases from V and 7 bases from J, with 16 bases in between. CDR1 is SGHKS and CDR2 is YYEKEE in the germline V gene (reference sequence). This CDR3 contains 15 residues. The CDR3 DNA reads TGTGCCAGCAGCTTGGAGGCGGCCGCTGGGTGGACCCAGTACTTC. Encoded protein: CASSLEAAAGWTQYF.

The chain joins TRBV7-9 to TRBJ1-1; 7 bases map to TRBD1. CDR1 and CDR2 from the germline V gene are SEHNR and FQNEAQ (reference sequence). The CDR3 contains 13 residues. The V segment lost 2 bases and the J segment 5 bases; nucleotides outside the gene matches: 2. The CDR3 here is CASSLRGLTEAFF. The CDR3 nucleotides are TGTGCCAGCAGCTTAAGGGGGCTTACTGAAGCTTTCTTT.

Notes on this clone: This same CDR3 is encoded by further DNA sequences in the sample. V gene TRBV18 combines with J gene TRBJ1-1; D ambiguous. Germline CDR1 is KGHSH and CDR2 is LQKENI. The CDR3 spans 13 residues. Trimming stripped 1 base from V and 5 bases from J, with 8 bases between. CDR3 DNA sequence: TGTGCCAGCTCACCACTGGGAGGGACTGAAGCTTTCTTT. Protein sequence: CASSPLGGTEAFF.

V usage is TRBV6-5 and J usage is TRBJ1-5; 8 nucleotides match TRBD1. The CDR3 runs to 15 residues. CDR1 is MNHEY, CDR2 SVGAGI, per germline. J gave up 2 bases and V 6 bases, and 6 bases lay outside the gene matches. CDR3 in amino acids: CASSQGTGRNQPQHF. CDR3 DNA: TGTGCCAGCAGCCAAGGGACAGGACGCAATCAGCCCCAGCATTTT.

The chain joins TRBV11-1 to TRBJ2-2; TRBD1 is a possible D gene (6 bases). CDR3 length equals 17 residues. V was shortened by 0 bases and J by 6 bases, with 17 bases between the two germline ends. Germline-derived CDR1 and CDR2 are SGHAT and FQDESV (reference sequence). CDR3 sequence (DNA): TGTGCCAGCAGCTTAGCGGTGCGACAGGAGTCAGCCGGGGAGCTGTTTTTT. Encoded protein: CASSLAVRQESAGELFF.

This sequence joins TRBV24-1 and TRBJ2-1; D might be TRBD2 (6 bases). CDR3 length: 17 amino acids. Germline V gene data show CDR1 as KGHDR and CDR2 as SFDVKD. V was cut by 1 base and J by 0 bases, with 12 bases left in between. The DNA for the CDR3 is TGTGCCACCAGTGATTTTATCCGGGGGAGCTCCTACAATGAGCAGTTCTTC. As protein: CATSDFIRGSSYNEQFF.

J is TRBJ2-3 and V is TRBV12-3 or TRBV12-4; D ambiguous. The CDR3 has 12 amino acids. Trimming stripped 6 bases from V and 4 bases from J, with 8 bases between. CDR3: CASSMRSDTQYF. In DNA, the CDR3 is TGTGCCAGCAGCATGAGGTCAGATACGCAGTATTTT.

The CDR3: CASSSNSGGGLETQYF. For the CDR3, the DNA is TGTGCCAGCAGCTCCAACTCGGGGGGAGGGTTGGAGACCCAGTACTTC. The chain employs TRBV11-2 and TRBJ2-5; 7 positions match TRBD2. The CDR3 loop spans 16 amino acids. Germline V gene sequence: CDR1 SGHAT, CDR2 FQNNGV. Trimming took 4 bases from V and 5 from J; bases not matched to a gene: 13. Full variable domain (remainder filled in from reference TRBV11-2 and TRBJ2-5): EAGVAQSPRYKIIEKRQSVAFWCNPISGHATLYWYQQILGQGPKLLIQFQNNGVVDDSQLPKDRFSAERLKGVDSTLKIQPAKLEDSAVYLCASSSNSGGGLETQYFGPGTRLLVL.

This chain uses TRBV6-2 or TRBV6-3 with TRBJ2-7; 8 positions match TRBD1. CDR3 size: 14 residues. Germline V gene sequence: CDR1 MNHEY, CDR2 SVGEGT. Germline trimming cut 3 bases from V and 5 bases from J; bases unmatched to any gene: 6. CDR3 nucleotides: TGTGCCAGCAGTTATTCAAGGACAGGGAACGAGCAGTACTTC. As protein: CASSYSRTGNEQYF.

The V call is TRBV18, the J call TRBJ2-1, with 9 bases aligning to TRBD1. This CDR3 has 16 residues. Germline loops: CDR1 KGHSH, CDR2 LQKENI. V lost 1 base and J lost 6; bases outside the gene matches: 7. The chain's CDR3 is CASSPQTGQGPNEQFF. As DNA, the CDR3 is TGTGCCAGCTCACCACAAACGGGACAGGGTCCCAATGAGCAGTTCTTC.

The chain uses TRBV9 and TRBJ1-1; D remains ambiguous. The CDR3 runs to 15 residues. The V end was cut by 3 bases, the J end by 3 bases, with 15 bases between. Germline V lookup: CDR1 SGDLS, CDR2 YYNGEE. CDR3 bases: TGTGCCAGCAGCGGAGAGGTGCGGGAGGACACTGAAGCTTTCTTT. It specifies CASSGEVREDTEAFF.

The chain's CDR3 is CASSQNRGANSPLHF. In DNA, the CDR3 is TGTGCCAGCAGCCAGAACAGGGGGGCGAATTCACCCCTCCACTTT. The chain is built from TRBV3-1 (or the pseudogene TRBV3-2) and TRBJ1-6, with TRBD1 matching over 8 bases. This CDR3 region has 15 residues. The germline gives CDR1 LGHDT, CDR2 YNNKEL (reference sequence). V shed 3 bases, J shed 7 bases, and the junction held 5 bases outside the gene matches.

The chain recombines TRBV7-8 with TRBJ1-3; D may be TRBD1 (5 bases). V dropped 5 bases and J dropped 0 bases, with 11 bases sitting between them. CDR1 and CDR2 (germline): SGHVS, FQNEAQ. This CDR3 has 15 residues. Written as DNA, the CDR3 is TGTGCCAGCAGCCAGGACACCTACTCTGGAAACACCATATATTTT. It translates to CASSQDTYSGNTIYF.

The genes are TRBV4-1 and TRBJ2-3; D gene unclear. V lost 4 bases and J lost 0, with 8 bases in between. CDR1 and CDR2 from the germline V gene are MGHRA and YSYEKL. This CDR3 has 14 residues. CDR3 protein: CASSRTRSTDTQYF. CDR3 sequence (DNA): TGCGCCAGCAGCCGGACGAGGAGCACAGATACGCAGTATTTT.

This chain links TRBV6-4 with TRBJ2-1, with 7 bases identical to TRBD1. The J segment lost 7 bases and the V segment lost 5 bases, leaving 5 bases of the junction unmatched. This CDR3 spans 13 amino acids. Germline-derived CDR1 and CDR2 are MRHNA and SNTAGT. CDR3 sequence reads: CASSTGTENEQFF. CDR3 sequence (DNA): TGTGCCAGCAGTACCGGGACAGAGAATGAGCAGTTCTTC.